This TCR beta chain was sequenced in a study of T cells after yellow fever vaccination. Study at large: Fractions of limited cellularity were prepared by means of SMART-Seq v4 Ultra Low Input.

Production of TCR cDNA was by 5'RACE template switching, which also added a universal primer site and UMIs. Each CDR3 protein is one row after TCRdb ran MiXCR on the 5' RACE reads. The sample has 450,000 to 600,000 distinct CDR3 sequences, about 15% seen once; the top ten hold approximately 15%. This clonotype was detected a few times. The source material was PBMCs, sampled more than 4 days after the first yellow fever vaccination. The origin of this receptor is a man younger than 30 who received the YFV17D yellow fever vaccine.

The CDR3 spells CASTPYTNTGELFF. In nucleotides, the CDR3 is TGTGCCAGCACCCCTTACACCAACACCGGGGAGCTGTTTTTT. The chain employs TRBV6-2 or TRBV6-3 and TRBJ2-2; D is ambiguous. CDR3 length equals 14 residues. Germline loops: CDR1 MNHEY, CDR2 SVGEGT. Trimming stripped 7 bases from V and 2 bases from J, with 11 bases between.